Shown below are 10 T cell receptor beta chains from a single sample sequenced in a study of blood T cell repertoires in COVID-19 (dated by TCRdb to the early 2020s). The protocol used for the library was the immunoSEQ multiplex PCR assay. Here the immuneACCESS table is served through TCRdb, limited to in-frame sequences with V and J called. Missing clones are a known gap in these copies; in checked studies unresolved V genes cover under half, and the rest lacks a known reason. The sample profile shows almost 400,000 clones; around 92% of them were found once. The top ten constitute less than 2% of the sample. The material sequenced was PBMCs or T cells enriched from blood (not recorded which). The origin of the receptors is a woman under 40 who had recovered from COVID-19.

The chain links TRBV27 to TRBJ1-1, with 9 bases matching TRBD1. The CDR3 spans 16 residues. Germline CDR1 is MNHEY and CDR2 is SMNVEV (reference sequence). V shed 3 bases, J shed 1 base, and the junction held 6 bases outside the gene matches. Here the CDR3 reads CASSFSRDRANTEAFF. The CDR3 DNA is TGTGCCAGCAGTTTTTCCCGGGACAGGGCGAACACTGAAGCTTTCTTT.

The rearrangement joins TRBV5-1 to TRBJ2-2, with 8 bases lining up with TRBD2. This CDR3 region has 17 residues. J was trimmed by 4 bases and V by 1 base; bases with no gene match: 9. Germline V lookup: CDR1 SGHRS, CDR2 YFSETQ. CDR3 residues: CASSLSSSGSLTGELFF. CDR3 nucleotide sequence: TGCGCCAGCAGCTTGTCTTCGAGCGGGAGTCTCACCGGGGAGCTGTTTTTT.

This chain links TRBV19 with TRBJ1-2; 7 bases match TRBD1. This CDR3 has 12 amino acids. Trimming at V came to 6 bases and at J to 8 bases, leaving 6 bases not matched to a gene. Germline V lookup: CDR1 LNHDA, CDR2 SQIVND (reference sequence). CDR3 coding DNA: TGTGCCAGTAGGAAGACAGGGAGAGGCTACACCTTC. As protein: CASRKTGRGYTF.

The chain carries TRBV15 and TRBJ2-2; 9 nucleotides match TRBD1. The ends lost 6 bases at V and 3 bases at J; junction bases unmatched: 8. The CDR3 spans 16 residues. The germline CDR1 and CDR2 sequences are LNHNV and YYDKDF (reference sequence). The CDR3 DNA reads TGTGCCACCAGGACTACAGGGGGCCGGGACACCGGGGAGCTGTTTTTT. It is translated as CATRTTGGRDTGELFF.

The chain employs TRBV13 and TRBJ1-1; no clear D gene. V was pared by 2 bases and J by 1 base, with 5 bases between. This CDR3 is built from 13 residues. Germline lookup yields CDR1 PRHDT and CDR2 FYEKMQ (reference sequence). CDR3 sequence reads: CASSLQQNTEAFF. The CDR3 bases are TGTGCCAGCAGCTTACAACAGAACACTGAAGCTTTCTTT.

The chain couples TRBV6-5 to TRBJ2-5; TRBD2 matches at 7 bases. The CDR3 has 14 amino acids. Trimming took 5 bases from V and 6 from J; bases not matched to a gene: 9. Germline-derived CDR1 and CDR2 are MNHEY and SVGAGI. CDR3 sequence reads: CASSLSGGVQTQYF. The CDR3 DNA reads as TGTGCCAGCAGTCTATCTGGGGGGGTGCAGACCCAGTACTTC.

CDR3 DNA: TGTGCCACCAGCCCGTCCGGAGCTGTCCCCTACGAGCAGTACTTC. The encoded protein is CATSPSGAVPYEQYF. V gene TRBV15 combines with J gene TRBJ2-7; no reliable D call. Germline V CDR1 and CDR2: LNHNV, YYDKDF (reference sequence). V was clipped by 5 bases and J by 2 bases, with 16 bases between them. The CDR3 spans 15 residues.

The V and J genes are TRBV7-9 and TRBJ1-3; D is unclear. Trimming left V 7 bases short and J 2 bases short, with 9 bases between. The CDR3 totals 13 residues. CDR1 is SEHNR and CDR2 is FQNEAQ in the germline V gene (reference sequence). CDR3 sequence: CASTHRAGNTIYF. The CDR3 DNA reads TGTGCCAGCACCCACCGGGCTGGAAACACCATATATTTT.

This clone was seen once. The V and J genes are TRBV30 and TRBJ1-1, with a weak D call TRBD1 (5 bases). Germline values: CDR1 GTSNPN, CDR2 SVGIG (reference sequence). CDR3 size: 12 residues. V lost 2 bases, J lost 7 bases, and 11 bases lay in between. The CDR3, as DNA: TGTGCCTGGAGTTTCTTGACAGTTGAAGCTTTCTTT. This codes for CAWSFLTVEAFF.

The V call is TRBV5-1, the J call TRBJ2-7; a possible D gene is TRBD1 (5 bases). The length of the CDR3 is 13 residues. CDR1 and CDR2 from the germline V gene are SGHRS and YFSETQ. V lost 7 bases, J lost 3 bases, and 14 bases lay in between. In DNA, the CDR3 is TGCGCCAGCGCCGCCCTAGGGGTCTACGAGCAGTACTTC. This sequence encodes CASAALGVYEQYF.